The TCR beta chain described here comes from a study of blood T cell repertoires in COVID-19. Study-level background: Acute-phase and convalescent COVID-19 samples originated in the United States, Italy and Spain.

Those enrolled, adults aged roughly 18 to 95 years, came from some 23 US areas. Exposed volunteers were people who met a COVID-19 case within 2 weeks before study entry. Trimming left V 1 base short and J 3 bases short, with 13 bases between. Per germline, CDR1 SGHVS and CDR2 FQNEAQ. The CDR3 has 16 amino acids. Data came from immunoSEQ multiplex PCR; TCRdb stores just in-frame clones and leaves some out. Of around 220,000 clones detected, 90% appear once; the ten largest clones hold approximately 16%. The rearrangement links TRBV7-8 to TRBJ1-5, with a weak D call TRBD1 (5 bases). The sample was PBMCs or T cells enriched from blood (not recorded which). This TCR was sampled from a man aged 25-40 years who had been exposed to COVID-19. For the CDR3, the DNA is TGTGCCAGCAGCTTAGGGGGCTGGTCGTACAATCAGCCCCAGCATTTT. Translated, it gives CASSLGGWSYNQPQHF.